This entry features one T cell receptor (beta chain) sequence. The antigen is not known. Clones were read by immunoSEQ multiplex PCR, and TCRdb kept only the in-frame ones, dropping some. The sample contains about 110,000 clones, about 94% of which appear only once. The approximately 120-subject validation cohort, separate from the approximately 670-subject first cohort, included the donors. This sample is drawn from a study of cytomegalovirus exposure and HLA in healthy donors. Study conclusions and caveats: The listing of roughly 160 TCR beta chains classed them as cytomegalovirus-associated. Rare TCR sequences dominated, though some public TCRs recurred in many donors. In a later analysis, first-cohort TCR clusters were found to tend to co-occur in the 120 validation repertoires.

The sample comprised PBMCs. The receptor was derived from a woman between 18 and 29 years old in good health and CMV-seronegative.

CDR3: CATRLAEPTDTQYF. The CDR3 DNA is TGTGCCACCAGACTAGCGGAGCCCACAGATACGCAGTATTTT. This sequence joins TRBV2 and TRBJ2-3, with 9 bases matching TRBD2. Germline values: CDR1 SNHLY, CDR2 FYNNEI. V gave up 10 bases and J gave up 2 bases; unmatched junction bases: 7. The CDR3 has 14 residues.